One sample yielded the 27 T cell receptor beta chains listed below, sequenced in a study of sequential checkpoint blockade in melanoma. The treatment: randomized to nivolumab then ipilimumab (arm A) or the reverse (arm B). Produced via immunoSEQ multiplex PCR; TCRdb's table is partial and in-frame only. The sample includes about 1,100 clones, roughly 26% of them seen just once. The sample was tumor tissue (inferred from file names), taken from a patient given nivolumab and ipilimumab in sequence. All receptors come from a human donor with melanoma.

This CDR3 is CASRGLSGNTIYF. The CDR3 bases are TGTGCGTCCAGGGGGCTCTCTGGAAACACCATATATTTT. V usage is TRBV30 and J usage is TRBJ1-3; 8 bases are a match to TRBD1. Germline CDR1 GTSNPN, CDR2 SVGIG (reference sequence). The CDR3 length is 13 residues.

The chain recombines TRBV6-8 with TRBJ2-3, with D maybe TRBD2 (6 bases). Germline V gives CDR1 MNHGY, CDR2 SAAAGT. The germline V and J ends were trimmed by 9 bases and 2 bases, with 15 bases remaining between them. The CDR3 runs to 14 residues. CDR3 DNA sequence: TGTGCCAGTGCCCTTAGCGGATACACAGATACGCAGTATTTT. This gives the protein CASALSGYTDTQYF.

By share, this clone ranks as medium-sized. This rearrangement joins TRBV11-3 to TRBJ2-1, with TRBD2 matching over 8 bases. The CDR3 consists of 14 residues. CDR1 is SGHNT and CDR2 is YENEEA in the germline V gene. After removal of 5 bases from V and 6 bases from J, the junction contained 6 bases not matched to a gene. The CDR3 sequence is CASSERRGANEQFF. The DNA of the CDR3 is TGTGCCAGCAGCGAGCGGCGGGGGGCCAATGAGCAGTTCTTC. The full variable domain, its missing parts supplied by reference TRBV11-3 and TRBJ2-1, is EAGVVQSPRYKIIEKKQPVAFWCNPISGHNTLYWYLQNLGQGPELLIRYENEEAVDDSQLPKDRFSAERLKGVDSTLKIQPAELGDSAVYLCASSERRGANEQFFGPGTRLTVL.

Here the CDR3 DNA reads TGCAGCGTTGAGACAGGCTCCTACGAGCAGTACTTC. As protein: CSVETGSYEQYF. The genes are TRBV29-1 and TRBJ2-7; possibly TRBD1 for D (6 bases). The CDR3 is 12 amino acids. V lost 3 bases to trimming and J lost 0 bases, with 6 bases between them. Germline V gene data show CDR1 as SQVTM and CDR2 as ANQGSEA.

The chain employs TRBV12-5 and TRBJ2-7; possibly TRBD1 for D (6 bases). Per germline, CDR1 LGHNT and CDR2 FRNRAP. The CDR3 totals 16 residues. In DNA form, the CDR3 reads TGTGCCAGCCTCATGGGGCAGGGGAAGAATGCCTACGAGCAGTACTTC. Its protein product is CASLMGQGKNAYEQYF.

This clone ranks as large (0.1 to 1%). The rearrangement links TRBV11-3 to TRBJ1-4; a weak D match, TRBD1 (5 bases). CDR3 length: 15 amino acids. V shed 3 bases and J shed 5 bases, with 13 bases lying between them. Looked up from germline, CDR1 is SGHNT and CDR2 is YENEEA. CDR3 region: CASSLDLTENEKLFF. CDR3 sequence (DNA): TGTGCCAGCAGCTTGGACCTGACAGAGAATGAAAAACTGTTTTTT.

This clone was found once. The chain combines TRBV5-1 with TRBJ2-1; D gene uncertain. Between the trimmed V and J ends, which lost 1 base and 8 bases, there was a span of 16 bases. The CDR3 sequence is 15 residues long. Germline assignment: CDR1 SGHRS and CDR2 YFSETQ. The CDR3 loop is CASSLISPNVDEQFF. For the CDR3, the DNA is TGCGCCAGCAGCTTGATTAGCCCTAATGTGGATGAGCAGTTCTTC. Supplemented by reference TRBV5-1 and TRBJ2-1, the full variable domain reads KAGVTQTPRYLIKTRGQQVTLSCSPISGHRSVSWYQQTPGQGLQFLFEYFSETQRNKGNFPGRFSGRQFSNSRSEMNVSTLELGDSALYLCASSLISPNVDEQFFGPGTRLTVL.

This sequence joins TRBV19 and TRBJ2-3; D may be TRBD1 (5 bases). Deletions cut 1 base from V and 0 bases from J, with 11 bases between. The germline V gene encodes CDR1 LNHDA and CDR2 SQIVND (reference sequence). The CDR3 has 16 residues. This CDR3 is CASSIGSGISTDTQYF. The CDR3 DNA reads TGTGCCAGTAGTATAGGATCAGGGATTAGCACAGATACGCAGTATTTT.

This clone was counted only a few times. V is TRBV6-8 and J is TRBJ2-1, with D possibly being TRBD1 (5 bases). In germline, CDR1 is MNHGY, CDR2 SAAAGT. The V end was cut by 3 bases, the J end by 8 bases, with 20 bases between. The CDR3 totals 16 residues. The CDR3 is CASSYLTGTGLHEQFF. Written as DNA, the CDR3 is TGTGCCAGCAGTTATCTCACCGGCACAGGTCTACATGAGCAGTTCTTC.

The genes are TRBV19 and TRBJ2-1; 7 bases align to TRBD1. CDR1 and CDR2 (germline): LNHDA, SQIVND (reference sequence). The V segment lost 0 bases and the J segment 7 bases; nucleotides outside the gene matches: 12. The CDR3 is 17 residues long. DNA of the CDR3: TGTGCCAGTAGTATAGAGGGGCAGTACAGGGGCCGGAATGAGCAGTTCTTC. As protein: CASSIEGQYRGRNEQFF.

This sequence joins TRBV14 and TRBJ2-2; 7 bases line up with TRBD1. Losses at the gene ends were 2 bases for V and 2 bases for J; bases not matched to a gene: 2. Germline values: CDR1 SGHDN, CDR2 FVKESK. CDR3 size: 15 residues. Written as DNA, the CDR3 is TGTGCCAGCAGCCAAAACAGGGGTAACACCGGGGAGCTGTTTTTT. Protein product: CASSQNRGNTGELFF.

In its sample, this clone is medium-sized. The chain has TRBV11-3 and TRBJ2-7; 7 bases fit TRBD2. CDR1 is SGHNT, CDR2 YENEEA, per germline. This CDR3 has 14 residues. Trimming removed 6 bases from V and 5 bases from J; junction bases left unmatched: 10. In DNA, the CDR3 is TGTGCCAGCAGAGAAAGCGGGGCAGGCGACGAGCAGTACTTC. This codes for CASRESGAGDEQYF.

By share, this clone counts as medium-sized. This chain connects TRBV11-3 to TRBJ1-5; D gene unclear. The CDR3 contains 14 residues. The V end was cut by 3 bases, the J end by 2 bases, with 8 bases between. Germline V gives CDR1 SGHNT, CDR2 YENEEA. The DNA for the CDR3 is TGTGCCAGCAGCTTGGCAGTAGGCAATCAGCCCCAGCATTTT. Its protein is CASSLAVGNQPQHF.

This clone is judged large. This chain joins TRBV11-3 and TRBJ1-1; 7 bases are shared with TRBD1. Germline loops: CDR1 SGHNT, CDR2 YENEEA. The CDR3 has 15 amino acids. V shed 5 bases, J shed 0 bases, and the junction held 6 bases outside the gene matches. As DNA, the CDR3 is TGTGCCAGCAGCCAGGGGGACAGATTGAACACTGAAGCTTTCTTT. Its protein product is CASSQGDRLNTEAFF. Combining the CDR3 with reference TRBV11-3 and TRBJ1-1 gives the whole variable domain EAGVVQSPRYKIIEKKQPVAFWCNPISGHNTLYWYLQNLGQGPELLIRYENEEAVDDSQLPKDRFSAERLKGVDSTLKIQPAELGDSAVYLCASSQGDRLNTEAFFGQGTRLTVV.

This chain connects TRBV19 to TRBJ2-3; D is perhaps TRBD1 (6 bases). Germline loops: CDR1 LNHDA, CDR2 SQIVND (reference sequence). There are 16 residues in the CDR3. V lost 1 base to trimming and J lost 0 bases, with 11 bases between them. CDR3 nucleotides: TGTGCCAGTAGTATAGGGACAGCTCTCAGCACAGATACGCAGTATTTT. It specifies CASSIGTALSTDTQYF.

By sample share, this clone is medium-sized (0.01 to 0.1%). V is TRBV11-3 and J is TRBJ2-3; TRBD1 matches 8 bases. CDR3 size: 19 residues. Germline-derived CDR1 and CDR2 are SGHNT and YENEEA. The V segment lost 4 bases and the J segment 3 bases; nucleotides outside the gene matches: 18. CDR3 coding DNA: TGTGCCAGCAGCTACCTACAGGGGGAGCCGACACTTTGGACAGATACGCAGTATTTT. It translates to CASSYLQGEPTLWTDTQYF.

This clone qualifies as medium-sized (0.01 to 0.1%). J is TRBJ2-3 and V is TRBV11-3, with TRBD2 identical over 10 bases. V was pared by 5 bases and J by 5 bases, with 4 bases of the junction left unmatched. Germline V lookup: CDR1 SGHNT, CDR2 YENEEA. The CDR3 consists of 14 residues. The DNA for the CDR3 is TGTGCCAGCAGCACAGCGGGGGGGCGAGATACGCAGTATTTT. Amino acid sequence: CASSTAGGRDTQYF.

By share, this clone counts as medium-sized. This chain links TRBV11-3 with TRBJ2-5; the D gene is possibly TRBD2 (6 bases). This CDR3 has 15 amino acids. The germline CDR1 and CDR2 sequences are SGHNT and YENEEA. Deletions cut 5 bases from V and 5 bases from J, with 18 bases between. The CDR3 DNA reads as TGTGCCAGCAGCGCGGGACGGGGGATAGTGGAGACCCAGTACTTC. Translating it yields CASSAGRGIVETQYF.

The rearrangement links TRBV5-1 to TRBJ2-7; D might be TRBD1 (6 bases). Per germline, CDR1 SGHRS and CDR2 YFSETQ. The CDR3 consists of 15 residues. Trimming removed 0 bases at V and 5 bases at J, with 15 bases between. Written as DNA, the CDR3 is TGCGCCAGCAGCTTGGGGTGGCAGGGGATCAACGAGCAGTACTTC. It codes for CASSLGWQGINEQYF.

This clone was seen a single time. In DNA form, the CDR3 reads TGCGCCACCCGCGGGAGTAGCGGTCACAATGAGCAGTTCTTC. The encoded protein is CATRGSSGHNEQFF. V and J are TRBV5-1 and TRBJ2-1; 7 bases match TRBD2. The germline gives CDR1 SGHRS, CDR2 YFSETQ. CDR3 length: 14 amino acids. The trim removed 9 bases at V and 5 bases at J, leaving 11 bases unmatched.

This clone was detected a few times. The chain joins TRBV28 to TRBJ2-1, with 14 nucleotides matching TRBD2. CDR3 length equals 17 residues. Germline V gives CDR1 MDHEN, CDR2 SYDVKM. V shed 5 bases, J shed 9 bases, and the junction held 12 bases outside the gene matches. The DNA of the CDR3 is TGTGCCAGCAGTCCCCCCGGGACTAGCGGGAGCGTCGGTGAGCAGTTCTTC. It codes for CASSPPGTSGSVGEQFF. Drawing the rest from reference TRBV28 and TRBJ2-1, the complete variable domain is DVKVTQSSRYLVKRTGEKVFLECVQDMDHENMFWYRQDPGLGLRLIYFSYDVKMKEKGDIPEGYSVSREKKERFSLILESASTNQTSMYLCASSPPGTSGSVGEQFFGPGTRLTVL.

This clone is judged medium-sized. The gene calls are TRBV11-3 and TRBJ2-2; TRBD2 matches at 14 bases. Germline lookup yields CDR1 SGHNT and CDR2 YENEEA. CDR3 size: 18 residues. V trimming: 5 bases; J trimming: 6 bases; junction bases outside the gene matches: 11. CDR3 sequence: CASSRGLAGGVGAGELFF. The DNA of the CDR3 is TGTGCCAGCAGCCGAGGACTAGCGGGAGGAGTTGGGGCCGGGGAGCTGTTTTTT.

This clone is classed as medium-sized (0.01 to 0.1%). The chain uses TRBV11-3 and TRBJ2-3; 11 bases align to TRBD2. The CDR3 is 17 residues long. Germline trimming cut 3 bases from V and 4 bases from J; bases unmatched to any gene: 9. Germline CDR1 SGHNT, CDR2 YENEEA. CDR3 protein: CASSFWGTSGGADTQYF. The CDR3 coding sequence is TGTGCCAGCAGCTTTTGGGGCACTAGCGGGGGAGCAGATACGCAGTATTTT.

V usage is TRBV6-8 and J usage is TRBJ2-7, with TRBD2 as a possible D gene (5 bases). The CDR3 has 15 amino acids. CDR1 and CDR2 from the germline V gene are MNHGY and SAAAGT. V was trimmed by 6 bases and J by 4 bases, leaving 19 bases between them. Written as DNA, the CDR3 is TGTGCCAGCAGCCCGGACGGGATACCACCTTACGAGCAGTACTTC. Its translation is CASSPDGIPPYEQYF.

This sequence joins TRBV19 and TRBJ1-1; TRBD1 matches 8 bases. With 5 bases clipped from V and 3 bases from J, the junction kept 8 bases outside the gene matches. Germline V CDR1 and CDR2: LNHDA, SQIVND (reference sequence). This CDR3 is built from 15 residues. The CDR3 DNA reads TGTGCCAGTAGTGCAGACAGGGGCCGGGACACTGAAGCTTTCTTT. It specifies CASSADRGRDTEAFF.

The chain carries TRBV6-8 and TRBJ1-4; unclear D gene. V was shortened by 5 bases and J by 0 bases, with 10 bases between the two germline ends. Looked up from germline, CDR1 is MNHGY and CDR2 is SAAAGT. The CDR3 is made up of 15 amino acids. This CDR3 reads CASSPFGATNEKLFF. CDR3 coding DNA: TGTGCCAGCAGTCCGTTCGGTGCAACTAATGAAAAACTGTTTTTT.

V is TRBV15 and J is TRBJ1-4, with D possibly TRBD1 on 5 matching bases. The CDR3 extends over 15 amino acids. Trimming cost V 6 bases and J 8 bases, with 19 bases left between them. Germline values: CDR1 LNHNV, CDR2 YYDKDF (reference sequence). CDR3 amino acids: CATRGEAKGEEKLFF. CDR3 bases: TGTGCCACCAGGGGGGAGGCAAAGGGAGAGGAAAAACTGTTTTTT.